A selection of T cell receptor beta chains follows, all from one sample in a study of tumor-infiltrating lymphocytes in oesophageal squamous cell carcinoma. One entry per CDR3 protein results from TCRdb running MiXCR on the PCR reads. Of roughly 11,000 distinct CDR3 sequences listed, roughly half are singletons. The sample comprised esophageal tumor tissue. The receptors here all came from a male donor with esophageal squamous cell carcinoma. Each CDR3 is given with its conserved first and last residue. The D gene is left open where the match is weak. Only part of the rows carry a size: once, few, many, or a class if the clone is expanded.

CDR3,DNA,V,size,J,D
CASSLTGYQETQYF,TGTGCCAGCAGCTTAACAGGGTATCAAGAGACCCAGTACTTC,TRBV7-2,few,TRBJ2-5,.
CASSLYGEAYNEQFF,TGTGCCAGCAGCTTATATGGGGAGGCCTACAATGAGCAGTTCTTC,TRBV7-3,.,TRBJ2-1,.
CASSPHEGQGPEQYF,TGTGCCAGCAGCCCGCATGAGGGACAGGGACCCGAGCAGTACTTT,TRBV7-1,.,TRBJ1-6,TRBD1
CASSLVGGSTDTQYF,TGTGCCAGCAGCTTGGTCGGCGGGAGCACAGATACGCAGTATTTT,TRBV5-8,medium-sized,TRBJ2-3,.
CASSLDRGSGANVLTF,TGTGCCAGCAGCTTGGACAGGGGTTCTGGGGCCAACGTCCTGACTTTC,TRBV7-6,.,TRBJ2-6,TRBD1
CASSQDTPGHVSNQPQHF,TGCGCCAGCAGCCAAGATACGCCAGGCCACGTTAGCAATCAGCCCCAGCATTTT,TRBV4-1,.,TRBJ1-5,.
CASSRTGVGTEAFF,TGCGCCAGCAGCAGGACAGGGGTGGGCACTGAAGCTTTCTTT,TRBV5-1,few,TRBJ1-1,TRBD1
CASSLGGGDGDGYTF,TGTGCCAGCAGCCTGGGAGGGGGGGATGGTGATGGCTACACCTTC,TRBV7-6,.,TRBJ1-2,.
CASSFREGSTDTQYF,TGTGCCAGCAGTTTCCGGGAGGGCAGCACAGATACGCAGTATTTT,TRBV27,many,TRBJ2-3,TRBD2
CASSPTGFNSPLHF,TGTGCCAGCAGCCCAACAGGGTTCAATTCACCCCTCCACTTT,TRBV5-6,few,TRBJ1-6,.
CAINRGVNTEAFF,TGTGCCATCAACAGGGGAGTGAACACTGAAGCTTTCTTT,TRBV7-2,.,TRBJ1-1,TRBD1
CASRTTIAGGSYEQYF,TGTGCCAGCAGGACTACAATAGCGGGAGGATCCTACGAGCAGTACTTC,TRBV6-2/TRBV6-3,.,TRBJ2-7,TRBD2
CASSLTGGNSYEQYF,TGTGCCAGCAGCTTAACGGGAGGGAACTCCTACGAGCAGTACTTC,TRBV7-3,.,TRBJ2-7,TRBD2
CASSFGPSQETQYF,TGTGCCAGCAGCTTTGGACCGAGCCAAGAGACCCAGTACTTC,TRBV11-2,.,TRBJ2-5,.
CASRNRDSGANVLTF,TGTGCCAGTAGAAACAGGGATTCTGGGGCCAACGTCCTGACTTTC,TRBV19,.,TRBJ2-6,.
CASSAAGGLAGETQYF,TGTGCCAGCAGCGCCGCCGGGGGACTAGCCGGGGAGACCCAGTACTTC,TRBV5-4,many,TRBJ2-5,TRBD2
CASSRTGSYNEQFF,TGTGCCAGCAGCCGGACGGGCTCCTACAATGAGCAGTTCTTC,TRBV12-3/TRBV12-4,.,TRBJ2-1,.
CASSPSRTDTQYF,TGTGCCAGCAGCCCTAGTCGCACAGATACGCAGTATTTT,TRBV7-2,.,TRBJ2-3,.
CASGTVGGTYGYTF,TGTGCCAGCGGAACCGTTGGCGGTACTTATGGCTACACCTTC,TRBV6-2/TRBV6-3,few,TRBJ1-2,.
CASSLASDTDTQYF,TGTGCCAGCAGCTTAGCTTCAGATACAGATACGCAGTATTTT,TRBV7-8,.,TRBJ2-3,.
CASSVNLKYQETQYF,TGTGCCAGCAGTGTCAATCTAAAGTACCAAGAGACCCAGTACTTC,TRBV6-8,.,TRBJ2-5,.
CASSLELYGETQYF,TGTGCCAGCAGTCTAGAGTTGTATGGGGAGACCCAGTACTTC,TRBV12-3/TRBV12-4,medium-sized,TRBJ2-5,.
CATSDSTAVSGANVLTF,TGTGCCACCAGTGATTCGACAGCCGTCTCTGGGGCCAACGTCCTGACTTTC,TRBV24-1,few,TRBJ2-6,.
CASSVKGGAPDTQYF,TGTGCCAGCAGCGTAAAAGGGGGGGCCCCGGATACGCAGTATTTT,TRBV7-4,once,TRBJ2-3,.
CASSLTATSGSGTDTQYF,TGTGCCAGCAGCTTAACAGCGACTAGCGGGAGTGGGACAGATACGCAGTATTTT,TRBV7-3,.,TRBJ2-3,TRBD2
CASSSTRGVQETQYF,TGTGCCAGCAGCTCGACGCGGGGAGTCCAAGAGACCCAGTACTTC,TRBV7-2,large,TRBJ2-5,.
CASSNPDRAFTDTQYF,TGTGCCAGCAGCAACCCGGACAGGGCGTTCACAGATACGCAGTATTTT,TRBV12-3/TRBV12-4,medium-sized,TRBJ2-3,TRBD1
CASSYDLRTDTQYF,TGTGCCAGCAGTTACGATCTACGCACAGATACGCAGTATTTT,TRBV6-1,.,TRBJ2-3,.
CASSLVEGGNTGELFF,TGTGCCAGCAGCTTAGTCGAGGGAGGGAACACCGGGGAGCTGTTTTTT,TRBV7-8,medium-sized,TRBJ2-2,.
CASSFGGQNGYTF,TGTGCCAGCAGTTTTGGCGGACAAAATGGCTACACCTTC,TRBV27,.,TRBJ1-2,.
CASRLAGRSYEQYF,TGTGCCAGCAGGCTAGCGGGCCGCTCCTACGAGCAGTACTTC,TRBV6-6,.,TRBJ2-7,TRBD2
CAISGTSGVPDTQYF,TGTGCCATCAGTGGGACTAGCGGGGTTCCAGATACGCAGTATTTT,TRBV10-3,.,TRBJ2-3,TRBD2
CASRNRDKFHNEQFF,TGTGCCAGCAGAAACCGGGACAAGTTTCACAATGAGCAGTTCTTC,TRBV6-1,.,TRBJ2-1,.
CASSPREAEGDEQFF,TGTGCCAGCAGTCCTCGCGAGGCGGAAGGCGATGAGCAGTTCTTC,TRBV7-3,many,TRBJ2-1,.
CASSPSEGANNEQFF,TGTGCCAGCAGCCCGTCCGAGGGGGCGAACAATGAGCAGTTCTTC,TRBV7-9,.,TRBJ2-1,TRBD1
CASGLAGMNTQYF,TGTGCCAGTGGGCTAGCGGGGATGAATACGCAGTATTTT,TRBV27,.,TRBJ2-3,TRBD2
CASSLDSGVVF,TGTGCCAGCAGCTTAGATTCGGGAGTAGTTTTC,TRBV11-2,.,TRBJ2-3,.
CASSPPPWASGRGNQETQYF,TGTGCCAGCAGTCCGCCCCCCTGGGCTAGCGGGAGGGGAAACCAAGAGACCCAGTACTTC,TRBV6-1,.,TRBJ2-5,TRBD2
CASSRISSGETQYF,TGTGCCAGCAGCCGTATATCCTCGGGGGAGACCCAGTACTTC,TRBV25-1,many,TRBJ2-5,.
CASNRLAGYEQYF,TGTGCCAGCAACCGACTAGCGGGCTACGAGCAGTACTTC,TRBV28,.,TRBJ2-7,TRBD2
CASSLPGRQQYF,TGTGCCAGCAGCCTCCCCGGACGGCAGCAGTACTTC,TRBV7-3,.,TRBJ2-5,.
CASSTRTGPTGELFF,TGTGCCAGCAGTACTCGGACAGGGCCCACCGGGGAGCTGTTTTTT,TRBV12-3/TRBV12-4,.,TRBJ2-2,TRBD1
CASSYRTGDDTGELFF,TGTGCCAGCAGTTACCGGACAGGGGATGACACCGGGGAGCTGTTTTTT,TRBV12-3/TRBV12-4,.,TRBJ2-2,TRBD1
CASSRTFGELFF,TGTGCCAGCAGTCGGACTTTCGGGGAGCTGTTTTTT,TRBV6-1,many,TRBJ2-2,.
CASSPAGSGEQFF,TGTGCCAGCAGCCCCGCGGGATCGGGTGAGCAGTTCTTC,TRBV7-3,.,TRBJ2-1,.
CASSYQGQGAQYIQYF,TGTGCCAGCAGTTACCAAGGACAGGGGGCTCAGTACATTCAGTACTTC,TRBV6-6,few,TRBJ2-4,TRBD1
CASGDGAIKEKLFF,TGTGCCAGCGGGGATGGGGCGATCAAGGAAAAACTGTTTTTT,TRBV27,many,TRBJ1-4,.
CASSYSMSGVEEQYF,TGTGCCAGCAGTTACTCGATGAGTGGTGTGGAAGAGCAGTACTTC,TRBV6-6,.,TRBJ2-7,.